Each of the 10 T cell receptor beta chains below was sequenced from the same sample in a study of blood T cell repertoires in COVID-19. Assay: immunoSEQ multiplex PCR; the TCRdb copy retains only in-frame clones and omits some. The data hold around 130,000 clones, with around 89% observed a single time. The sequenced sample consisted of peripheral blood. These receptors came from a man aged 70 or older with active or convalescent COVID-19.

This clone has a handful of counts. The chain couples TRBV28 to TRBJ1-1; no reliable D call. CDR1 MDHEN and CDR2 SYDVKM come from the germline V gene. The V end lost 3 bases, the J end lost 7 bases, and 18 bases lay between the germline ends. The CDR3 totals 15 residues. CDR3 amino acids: CASSLAFAGFGEAFF. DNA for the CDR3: TGTGCCAGCAGTTTGGCCTTTGCGGGGTTTGGTGAAGCTTTCTTT. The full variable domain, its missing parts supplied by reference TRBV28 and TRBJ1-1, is DVKVTQSSRYLVKRTGEKVFLECVQDMDHENMFWYRQDPGLGLRLIYFSYDVKMKEKGDIPEGYSVSREKKERFSLILESASTNQTSMYLCASSLAFAGFGEAFFGQGTRLTVV.

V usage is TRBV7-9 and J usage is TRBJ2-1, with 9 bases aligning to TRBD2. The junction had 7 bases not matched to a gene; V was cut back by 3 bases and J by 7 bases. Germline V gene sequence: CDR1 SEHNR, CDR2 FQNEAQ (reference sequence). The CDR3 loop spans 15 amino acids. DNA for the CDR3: TGTGCCAGCAGCTTCCGGCTAGCGGGATTGAATGAGCAGTTCTTC. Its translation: CASSFRLAGLNEQFF. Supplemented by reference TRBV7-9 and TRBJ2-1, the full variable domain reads DTGVSQNPRHKITKRGQNVTFRCDPISEHNRLYWYRQTLGQGPEFLTYFQNEAQLEKSRLLSDRFSAERPKGSFSTLEIQRTEQGDSAMYLCASSFRLAGLNEQFFGPGTRLTVL.

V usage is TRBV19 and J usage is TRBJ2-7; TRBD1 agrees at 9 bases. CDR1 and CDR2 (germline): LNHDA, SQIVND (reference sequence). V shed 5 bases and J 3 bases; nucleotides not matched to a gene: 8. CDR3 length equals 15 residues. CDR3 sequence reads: CASSGRQGGIYEQYF. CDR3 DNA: TGTGCCAGTAGTGGAAGACAGGGGGGAATCTACGAGCAGTACTTC.

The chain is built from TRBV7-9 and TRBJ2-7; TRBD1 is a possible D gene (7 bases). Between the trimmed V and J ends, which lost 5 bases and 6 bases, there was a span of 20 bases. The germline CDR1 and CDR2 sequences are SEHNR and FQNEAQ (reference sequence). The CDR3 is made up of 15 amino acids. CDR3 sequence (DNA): TGTGCCAGCAGCAGAAACCAGGGGGGCAGGGCCGAGCAGTACTTC. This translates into CASSRNQGGRAEQYF.

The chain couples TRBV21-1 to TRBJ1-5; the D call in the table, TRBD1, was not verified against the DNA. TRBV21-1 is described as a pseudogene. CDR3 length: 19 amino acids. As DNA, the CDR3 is TGTGCCAGCAGCGCTACGGGACAGGGGGCCAAAGTGAGCAATCAGCCCCAGCATTTT. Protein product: CASSATGQGAKVSNQPQHF.

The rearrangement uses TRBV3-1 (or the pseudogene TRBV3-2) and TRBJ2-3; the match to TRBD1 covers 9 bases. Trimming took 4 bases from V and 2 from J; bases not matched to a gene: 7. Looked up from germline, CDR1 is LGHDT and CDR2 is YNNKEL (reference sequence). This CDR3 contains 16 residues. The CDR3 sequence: CASSLDRGYPTDTQYF. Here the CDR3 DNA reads TGTGCCAGCAGCCTGGACAGGGGCTATCCCACAGATACGCAGTATTTT.

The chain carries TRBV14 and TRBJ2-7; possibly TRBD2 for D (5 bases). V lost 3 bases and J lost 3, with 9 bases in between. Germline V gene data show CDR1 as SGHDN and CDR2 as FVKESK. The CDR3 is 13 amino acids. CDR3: CASSQGRGYEQYF. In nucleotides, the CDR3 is TGTGCCAGCAGCCAGGGGAGAGGCTACGAGCAGTACTTC.

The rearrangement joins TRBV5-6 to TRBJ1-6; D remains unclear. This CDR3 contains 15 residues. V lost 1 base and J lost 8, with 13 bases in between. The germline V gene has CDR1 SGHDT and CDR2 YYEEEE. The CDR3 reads CASSLKLVLDSPLHF. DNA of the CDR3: TGTGCCAGCAGCTTGAAGCTGGTTCTGGATTCACCCCTCCACTTT.

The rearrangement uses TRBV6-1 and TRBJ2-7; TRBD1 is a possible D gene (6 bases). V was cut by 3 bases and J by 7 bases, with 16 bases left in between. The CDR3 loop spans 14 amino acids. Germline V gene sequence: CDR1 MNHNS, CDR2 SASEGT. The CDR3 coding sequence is TGTGCCAGCAGTGACCCACAGGGTTTGAGGGAGCAGTACTTC. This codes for CASSDPQGLREQYF.

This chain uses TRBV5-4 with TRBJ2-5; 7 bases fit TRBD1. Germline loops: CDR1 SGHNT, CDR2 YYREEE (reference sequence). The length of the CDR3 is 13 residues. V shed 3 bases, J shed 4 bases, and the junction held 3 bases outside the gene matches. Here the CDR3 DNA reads TGTGCCAGCAGCTACAGGGGTACAGAGACCCAGTACTTC. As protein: CASSYRGTETQYF.